Listed here is a single TCR beta chain. Its antigen is as yet unknown. Data came from immunoSEQ multiplex PCR; TCRdb stores just in-frame clones and leaves some out. The table includes some 75,000 clones, almost 90% detected once. The sample belongs to a study of identifying expanded T cells in peripheral blood. Notes on the study in general: Variance in clone template counts between approximately two-week samples significantly increased with total template count across all healthy donors.

Healthy donors had no documented immune events, such as infections, while sampled. Trimming cost V 3 bases and J 0 bases; bases outside gene matches: 6. Germline-derived CDR1 and CDR2 are LGHNT and FRNRAP. The CDR3 spans 16 residues. Sequenced input: blood. The TCR was taken from a person between 18 and 69 years old in good health. The J gene is TRBJ2-3, the V gene TRBV12-5, with 7 positions matching TRBD2. The chain's CDR3 is CASGLRSGGSTDTQYF. The CDR3 region has the DNA TGTGCTAGTGGTTTACGCTCGGGGGGAAGCACAGATACGCAGTATTTT.